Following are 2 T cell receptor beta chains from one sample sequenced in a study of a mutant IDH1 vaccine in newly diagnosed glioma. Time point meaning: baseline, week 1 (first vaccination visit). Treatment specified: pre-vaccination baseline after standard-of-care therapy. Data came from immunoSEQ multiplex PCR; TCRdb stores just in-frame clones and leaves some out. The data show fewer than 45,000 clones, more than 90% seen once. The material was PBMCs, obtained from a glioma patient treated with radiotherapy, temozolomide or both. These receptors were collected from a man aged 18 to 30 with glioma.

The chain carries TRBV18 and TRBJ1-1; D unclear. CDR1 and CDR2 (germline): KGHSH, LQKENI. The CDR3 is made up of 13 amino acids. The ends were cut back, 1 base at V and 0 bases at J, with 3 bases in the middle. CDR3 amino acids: CASSPRLNTEAFF. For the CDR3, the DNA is TGTGCCAGCTCACCACGACTGAACACTGAAGCTTTCTTT. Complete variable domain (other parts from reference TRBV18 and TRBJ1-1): NAGVMQNPRHLVRRRGQEARLRCSPMKGHSHVYWYRQLPEEGLKFMVYLQKENIIDESGMPKERFSAEFPKEGPSILRIQQVVRGDSAAYFCASSPRLNTEAFFGQGTRLTVV.

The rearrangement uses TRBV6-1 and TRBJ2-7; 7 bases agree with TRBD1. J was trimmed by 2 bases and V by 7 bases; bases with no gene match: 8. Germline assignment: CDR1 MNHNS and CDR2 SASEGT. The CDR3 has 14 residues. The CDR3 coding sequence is TGTGCCAGCACCCAGACAGGGATCCCCTACGAGCAGTACTTC. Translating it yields CASTQTGIPYEQYF.